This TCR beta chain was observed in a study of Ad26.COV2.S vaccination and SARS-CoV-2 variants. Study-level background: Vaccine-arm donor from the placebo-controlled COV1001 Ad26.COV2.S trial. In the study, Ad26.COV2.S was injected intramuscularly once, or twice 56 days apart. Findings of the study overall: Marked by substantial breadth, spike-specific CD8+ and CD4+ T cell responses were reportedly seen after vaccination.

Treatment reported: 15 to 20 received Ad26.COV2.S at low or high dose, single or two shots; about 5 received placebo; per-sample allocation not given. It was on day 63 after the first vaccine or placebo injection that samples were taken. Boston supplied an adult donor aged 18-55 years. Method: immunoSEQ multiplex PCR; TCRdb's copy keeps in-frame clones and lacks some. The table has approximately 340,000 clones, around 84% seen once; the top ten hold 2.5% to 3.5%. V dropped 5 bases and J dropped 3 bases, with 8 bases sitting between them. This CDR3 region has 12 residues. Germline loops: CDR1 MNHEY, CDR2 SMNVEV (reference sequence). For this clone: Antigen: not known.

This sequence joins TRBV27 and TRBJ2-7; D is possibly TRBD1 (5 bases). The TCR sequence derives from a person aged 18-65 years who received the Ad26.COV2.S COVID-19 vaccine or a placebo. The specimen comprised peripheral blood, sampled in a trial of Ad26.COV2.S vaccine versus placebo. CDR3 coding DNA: TGTGCCAGCAGTATAACAGGCTACGAGCAGTACTTC. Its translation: CASSITGYEQYF.